This T cell receptor beta chain appears in the sequencing data of a study of cytomegalovirus exposure and HLA in healthy donors. Findings of the study overall: It was fewer than 200 TCR beta chains that were listed as cytomegalovirus-associated. A missense DCLRE1C variant was associated with V- and J-gene trimming of TCR beta chains in a later analysis, and an independent cohort replicated the association. In a later analysis, around 18,000 TCR beta sequences were associated with HLA alleles at 0.05 false discovery rate.

CDR1 is SGHKS and CDR2 is YYEKEE in the germline V gene (reference sequence). V gave up 0 bases and J gave up 5 bases; unmatched junction bases: 7. The CDR3 extends over 17 amino acids. Use of 60 Vbeta and 13 Jbeta primers characterized the PCR. Clones were sequenced by immunoSEQ multiplex PCR, and TCRdb holds only the in-frame ones, with some missing. The data contain over 150,000 clones, about 88% of them singletons. Turning to this clone: The target antigen is unknown.

J is TRBJ2-5 and V is TRBV5-5; 13 bases match TRBD2. The sequence came from a girl younger than two in good health and CMV-seronegative. Sequenced: PBMCs. The CDR3 sequence is CASSLGLAGGQGETQYF. CDR3 bases: TGTGCCAGCAGCTTGGGACTAGCGGGGGGCCAGGGGGAGACCCAGTACTTC.